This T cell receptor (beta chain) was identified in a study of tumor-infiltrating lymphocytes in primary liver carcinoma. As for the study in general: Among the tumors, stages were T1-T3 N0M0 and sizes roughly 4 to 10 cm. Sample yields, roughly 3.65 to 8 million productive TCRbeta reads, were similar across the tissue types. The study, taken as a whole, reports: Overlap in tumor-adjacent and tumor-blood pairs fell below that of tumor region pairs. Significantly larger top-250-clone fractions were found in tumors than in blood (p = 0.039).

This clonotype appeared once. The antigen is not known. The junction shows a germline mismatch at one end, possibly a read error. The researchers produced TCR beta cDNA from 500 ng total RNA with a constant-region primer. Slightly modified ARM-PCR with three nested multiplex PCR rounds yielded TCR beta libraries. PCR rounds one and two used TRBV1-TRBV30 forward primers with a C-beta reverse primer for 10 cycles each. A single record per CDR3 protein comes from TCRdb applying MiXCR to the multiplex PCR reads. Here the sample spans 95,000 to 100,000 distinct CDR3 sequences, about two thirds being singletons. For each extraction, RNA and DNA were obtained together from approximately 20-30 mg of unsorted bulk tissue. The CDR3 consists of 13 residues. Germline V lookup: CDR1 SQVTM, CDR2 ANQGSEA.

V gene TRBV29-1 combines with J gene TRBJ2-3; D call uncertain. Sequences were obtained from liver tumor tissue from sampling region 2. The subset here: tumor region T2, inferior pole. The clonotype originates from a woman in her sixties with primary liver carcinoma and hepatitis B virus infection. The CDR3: CGVRHPSRDTQYF. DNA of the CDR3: TGCGGCGTCCGGCACCCCTCAAGGGATACGCAGTATTTT.